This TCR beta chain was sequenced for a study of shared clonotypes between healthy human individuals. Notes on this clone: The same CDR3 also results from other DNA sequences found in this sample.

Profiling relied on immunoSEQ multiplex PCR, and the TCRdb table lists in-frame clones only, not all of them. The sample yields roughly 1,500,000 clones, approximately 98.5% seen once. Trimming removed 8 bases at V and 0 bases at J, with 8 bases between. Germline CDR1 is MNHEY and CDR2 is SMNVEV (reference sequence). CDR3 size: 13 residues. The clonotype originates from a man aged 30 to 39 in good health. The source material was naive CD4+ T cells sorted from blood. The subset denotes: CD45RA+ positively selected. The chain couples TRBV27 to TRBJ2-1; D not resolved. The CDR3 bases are TGTGCCAGCTCAGATAGCTCCTACAATGAGCAGTTCTTC. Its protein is CASSDSSYNEQFF.